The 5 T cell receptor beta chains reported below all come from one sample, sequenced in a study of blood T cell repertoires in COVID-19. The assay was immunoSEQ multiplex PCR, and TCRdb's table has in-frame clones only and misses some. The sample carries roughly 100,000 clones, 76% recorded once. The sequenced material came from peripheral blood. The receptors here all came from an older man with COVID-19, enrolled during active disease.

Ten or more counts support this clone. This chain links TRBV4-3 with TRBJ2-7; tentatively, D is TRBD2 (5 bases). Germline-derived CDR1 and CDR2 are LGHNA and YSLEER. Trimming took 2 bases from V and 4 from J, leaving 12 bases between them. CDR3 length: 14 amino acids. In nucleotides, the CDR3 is TGCGCCAGCAGCCAAATGAATGGCGGGTACGAGCAGTACTTC. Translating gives CASSQMNGGYEQYF.

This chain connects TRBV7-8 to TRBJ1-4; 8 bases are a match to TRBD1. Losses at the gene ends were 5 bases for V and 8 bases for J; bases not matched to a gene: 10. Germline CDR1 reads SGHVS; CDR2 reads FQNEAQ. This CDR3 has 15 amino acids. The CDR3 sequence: CASSDRQGPREKLFF. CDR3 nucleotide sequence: TGTGCCAGCAGCGACCGACAGGGGCCCAGGGAAAAACTGTTTTTT.

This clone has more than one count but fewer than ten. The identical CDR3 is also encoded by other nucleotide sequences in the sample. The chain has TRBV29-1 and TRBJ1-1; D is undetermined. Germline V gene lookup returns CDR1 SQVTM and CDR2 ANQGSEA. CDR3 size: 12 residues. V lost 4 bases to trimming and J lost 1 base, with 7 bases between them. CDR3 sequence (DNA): TGCAGCGTTGCTCAGGAGAACACTGAAGCTTTCTTT. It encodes CSVAQENTEAFF. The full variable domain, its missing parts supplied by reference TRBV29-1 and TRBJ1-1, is SAVISQKPSRDICQRGTSLTIQCQVDSQVTMMFWYRQQPGQSLTLIATANQGSEATYESGFVIDKFPISRPNLTFSTLTVSNMSPEDSSIYLCSVAQENTEAFFGQGTRLTVV.

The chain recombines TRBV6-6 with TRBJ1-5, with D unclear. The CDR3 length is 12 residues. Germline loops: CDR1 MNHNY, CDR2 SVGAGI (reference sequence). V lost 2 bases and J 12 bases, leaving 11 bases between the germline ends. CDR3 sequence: CASSYGGGLQHF. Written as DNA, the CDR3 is TGTGCCAGCAGTTACGGCGGCGGGCTCCAGCATTTT.

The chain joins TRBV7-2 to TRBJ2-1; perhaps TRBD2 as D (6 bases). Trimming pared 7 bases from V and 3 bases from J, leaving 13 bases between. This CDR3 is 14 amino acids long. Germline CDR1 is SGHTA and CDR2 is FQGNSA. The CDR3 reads CASMRRGLYNEQFF. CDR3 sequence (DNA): TGTGCCAGCATGAGGAGGGGACTCTACAATGAGCAGTTCTTC.